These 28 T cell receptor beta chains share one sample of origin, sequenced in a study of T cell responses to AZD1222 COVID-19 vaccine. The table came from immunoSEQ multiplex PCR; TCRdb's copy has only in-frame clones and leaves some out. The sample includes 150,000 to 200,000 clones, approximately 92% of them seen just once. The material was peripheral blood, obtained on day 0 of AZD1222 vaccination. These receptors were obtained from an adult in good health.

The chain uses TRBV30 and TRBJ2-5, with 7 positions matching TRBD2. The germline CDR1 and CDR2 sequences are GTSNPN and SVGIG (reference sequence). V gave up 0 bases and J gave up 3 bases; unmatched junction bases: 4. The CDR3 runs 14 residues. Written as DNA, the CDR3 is TGTGCCTGGAGTGTACGGGGGAGGGAAGAGACCCAGTACTTC. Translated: CAWSVRGREETQYF.

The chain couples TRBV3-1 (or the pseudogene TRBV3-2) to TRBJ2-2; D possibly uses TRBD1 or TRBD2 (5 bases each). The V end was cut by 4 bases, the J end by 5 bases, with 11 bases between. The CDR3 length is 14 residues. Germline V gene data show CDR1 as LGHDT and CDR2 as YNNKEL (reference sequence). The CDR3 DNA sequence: TGTGCCAGCAGCCCAATCTGGGGGACCGGGGAGCTGTTTTTT. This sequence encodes CASSPIWGTGELFF.

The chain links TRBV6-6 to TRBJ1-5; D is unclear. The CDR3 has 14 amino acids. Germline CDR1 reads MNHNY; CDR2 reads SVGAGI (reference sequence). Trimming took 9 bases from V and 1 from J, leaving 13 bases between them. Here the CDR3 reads CASTTGSSNQPQHF. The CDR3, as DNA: TGTGCCAGTACAACGGGGTCCAGCAATCAGCCCCAGCATTTT.

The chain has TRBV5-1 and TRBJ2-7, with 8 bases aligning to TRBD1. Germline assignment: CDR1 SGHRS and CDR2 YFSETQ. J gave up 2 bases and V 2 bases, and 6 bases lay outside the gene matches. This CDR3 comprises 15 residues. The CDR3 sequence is CASSFTGTGPYEQYF. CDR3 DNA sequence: TGCGCCAGCAGCTTTACCGGGACAGGACCCTACGAGCAGTACTTC.

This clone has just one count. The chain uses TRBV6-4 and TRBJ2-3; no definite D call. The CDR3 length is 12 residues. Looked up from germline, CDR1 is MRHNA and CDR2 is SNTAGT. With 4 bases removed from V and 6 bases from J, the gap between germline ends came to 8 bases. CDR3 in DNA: TGTGCCAGCAGTGCGAGTGGGGATACGCAGTATTTT. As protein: CASSASGDTQYF.

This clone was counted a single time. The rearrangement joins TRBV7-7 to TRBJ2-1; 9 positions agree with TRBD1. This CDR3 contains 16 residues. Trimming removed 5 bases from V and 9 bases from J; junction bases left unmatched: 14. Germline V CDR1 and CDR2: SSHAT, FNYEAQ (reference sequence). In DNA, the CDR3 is TGTGCCAGCAGCACTAACTTAGGACAGGGGATGGGTGAGCAGTTCTTC. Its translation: CASSTNLGQGMGEQFF.

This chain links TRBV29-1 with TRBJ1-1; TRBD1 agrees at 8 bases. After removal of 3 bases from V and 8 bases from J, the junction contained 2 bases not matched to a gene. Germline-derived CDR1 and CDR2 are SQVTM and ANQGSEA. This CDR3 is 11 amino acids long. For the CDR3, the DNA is TGCAGCGTTGAGGACAGGGCCGAAGCTTTCTTT. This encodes CSVEDRAEAFF.

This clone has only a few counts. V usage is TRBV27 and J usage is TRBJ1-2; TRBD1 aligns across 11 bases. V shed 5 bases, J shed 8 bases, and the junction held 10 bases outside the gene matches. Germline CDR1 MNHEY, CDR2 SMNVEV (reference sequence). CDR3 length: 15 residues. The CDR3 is CASSVGTGGARGYTF. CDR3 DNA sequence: TGTGCCAGCAGTGTCGGGACAGGGGGTGCAAGAGGCTACACCTTC.

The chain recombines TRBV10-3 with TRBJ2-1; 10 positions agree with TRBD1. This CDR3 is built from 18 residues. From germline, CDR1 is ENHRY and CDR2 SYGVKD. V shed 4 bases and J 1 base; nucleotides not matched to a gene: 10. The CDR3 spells CAISGTRQGAKSYNEQFF. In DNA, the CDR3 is TGTGCCATCAGTGGCACGCGACAGGGGGCAAAGTCCTACAATGAGCAGTTCTTC.

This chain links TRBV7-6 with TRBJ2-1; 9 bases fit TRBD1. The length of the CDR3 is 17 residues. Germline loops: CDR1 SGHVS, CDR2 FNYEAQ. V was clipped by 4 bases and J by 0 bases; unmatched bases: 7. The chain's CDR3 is CASSSGQGLISYNEQFF. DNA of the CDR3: TGTGCCAGCAGCTCTGGACAGGGGCTTATCTCCTACAATGAGCAGTTCTTC.

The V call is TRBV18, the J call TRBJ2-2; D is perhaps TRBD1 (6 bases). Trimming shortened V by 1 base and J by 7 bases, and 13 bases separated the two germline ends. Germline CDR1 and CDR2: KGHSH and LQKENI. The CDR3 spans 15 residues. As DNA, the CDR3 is TGTGCCAGCTCACCACTCTACAGGGCCGTCGGGGAGCTGTTTTTT. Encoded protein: CASSPLYRAVGELFF.

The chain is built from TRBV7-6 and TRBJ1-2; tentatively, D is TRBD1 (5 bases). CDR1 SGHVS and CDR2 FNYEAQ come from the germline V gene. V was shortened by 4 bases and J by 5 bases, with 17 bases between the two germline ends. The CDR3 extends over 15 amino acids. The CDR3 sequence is CASSYSPTDPYGYTF. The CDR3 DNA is TGTGCCAGCAGCTATTCCCCGACAGATCCTTATGGCTACACCTTC. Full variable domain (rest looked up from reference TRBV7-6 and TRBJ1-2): GAGVSQSPRYKVTKRGQDVALRCDPISGHVSLYWYRQALGQGPEFLTYFNYEAQQDKSGLPNDRFSAERPEGSISTLTIQRTEQRDSAMYRCASSYSPTDPYGYTFGSGTRLTVV.

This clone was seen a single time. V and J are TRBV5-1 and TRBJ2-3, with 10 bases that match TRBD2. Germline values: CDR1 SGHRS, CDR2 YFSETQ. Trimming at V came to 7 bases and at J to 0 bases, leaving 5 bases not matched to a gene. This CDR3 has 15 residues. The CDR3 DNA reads TGCGCCAGCGGCCCGACTAGCGGGAGCACAGATACGCAGTATTTT. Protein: CASGPTSGSTDTQYF.

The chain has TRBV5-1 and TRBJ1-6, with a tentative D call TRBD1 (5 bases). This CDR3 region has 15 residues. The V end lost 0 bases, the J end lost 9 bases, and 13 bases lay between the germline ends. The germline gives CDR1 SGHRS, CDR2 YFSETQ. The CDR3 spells CASSLVSVGGSPLHF. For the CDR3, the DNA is TGCGCCAGCAGCTTGGTTTCAGTCGGGGGTTCACCCCTCCACTTT. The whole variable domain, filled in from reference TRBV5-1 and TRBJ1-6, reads KAGVTQTPRYLIKTRGQQVTLSCSPISGHRSVSWYQQTPGQGLQFLFEYFSETQRNKGNFPGRFSGRQFSNSRSEMNVSTLELGDSALYLCASSLVSVGGSPLHFGNGTRLTVT.

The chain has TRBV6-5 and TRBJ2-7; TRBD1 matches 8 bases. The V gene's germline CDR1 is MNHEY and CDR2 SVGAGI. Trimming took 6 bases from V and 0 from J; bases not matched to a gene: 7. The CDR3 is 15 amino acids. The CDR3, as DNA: TGTGCCAGCAGCCAAGCAGGGGGCCTCTCCTACGAGCAGTACTTC. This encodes CASSQAGGLSYEQYF.

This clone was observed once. CDR3 in DNA: TGTGCCAGTAGCCCCCCGACAGGGGGCGATGAAAAACTGTTTTTT. Protein: CASSPPTGGDEKLFF. The chain joins TRBV19 to TRBJ1-4; TRBD1 agrees at 10 bases. Germline V gives CDR1 LNHDA, CDR2 SQIVND (reference sequence). The CDR3 is 15 amino acids. V lost 6 bases and J lost 6; bases outside the gene matches: 7.

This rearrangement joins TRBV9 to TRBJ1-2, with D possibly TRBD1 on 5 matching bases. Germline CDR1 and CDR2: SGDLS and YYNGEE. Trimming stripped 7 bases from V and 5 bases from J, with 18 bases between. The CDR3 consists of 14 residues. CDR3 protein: CASQPGTRKYGYTF. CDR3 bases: TGTGCCAGCCAACCCGGGACGCGGAAATATGGCTACACCTTC. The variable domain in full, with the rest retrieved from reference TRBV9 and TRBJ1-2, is DSGVTQTPKHLITATGQRVTLRCSPRSGDLSVYWYQQSLDQGLQFLIQYYNGEERAKGNILERFSAQQFPDLHSELNLSSLELGDSALYFCASQPGTRKYGYTFGSGTRLTVV.

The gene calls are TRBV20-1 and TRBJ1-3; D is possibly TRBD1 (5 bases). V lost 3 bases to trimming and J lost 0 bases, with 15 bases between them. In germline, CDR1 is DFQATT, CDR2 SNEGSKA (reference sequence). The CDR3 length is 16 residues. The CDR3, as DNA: TGCAGTGCTAGTCAGGGAGGCCAGAGCTCTGGAAACACCATATATTTT. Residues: CSASQGGQSSGNTIYF.

The CDR3 DNA is TGCGCCAGCAGCCGGGACGGAGGCACTGAAGCTTTCTTT. Translating it yields CASSRDGGTEAFF. This chain joins TRBV5-1 and TRBJ1-1; D might be TRBD1 (5 bases). Germline-derived CDR1 and CDR2 are SGHRS and YFSETQ. This CDR3 contains 13 residues. The ends were cut back, 4 bases at V and 4 bases at J, with 11 bases in the middle.

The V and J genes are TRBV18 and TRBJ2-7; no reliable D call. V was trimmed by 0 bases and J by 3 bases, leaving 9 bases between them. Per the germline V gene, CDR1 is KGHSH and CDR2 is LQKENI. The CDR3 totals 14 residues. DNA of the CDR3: TGTGCCAGCTCACCACCAGGCGCAGGCTACGAGCAGTACTTC. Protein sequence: CASSPPGAGYEQYF. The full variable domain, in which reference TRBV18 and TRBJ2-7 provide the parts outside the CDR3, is NAGVMQNPRHLVRRRGQEARLRCSPMKGHSHVYWYRQLPEEGLKFMVYLQKENIIDESGMPKERFSAEFPKEGPSILRIQQVVRGDSAAYFCASSPPGAGYEQYFGPGTRLTVT.

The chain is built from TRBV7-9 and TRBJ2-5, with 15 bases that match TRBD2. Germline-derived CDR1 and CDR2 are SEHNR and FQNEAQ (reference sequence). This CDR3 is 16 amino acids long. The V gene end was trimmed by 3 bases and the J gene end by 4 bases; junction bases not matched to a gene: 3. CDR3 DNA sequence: TGTGCCAGCAGCTTCGGACTAGCGGGAGGGGGAGAGACCCAGTACTTC. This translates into CASSFGLAGGGETQYF. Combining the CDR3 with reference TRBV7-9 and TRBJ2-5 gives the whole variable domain DTGVSQNPRHKITKRGQNVTFRCDPISEHNRLYWYRQTLGQGPEFLTYFQNEAQLEKSRLLSDRFSAERPKGSFSTLEIQRTEQGDSAMYLCASSFGLAGGGETQYFGPGTRLLVL.

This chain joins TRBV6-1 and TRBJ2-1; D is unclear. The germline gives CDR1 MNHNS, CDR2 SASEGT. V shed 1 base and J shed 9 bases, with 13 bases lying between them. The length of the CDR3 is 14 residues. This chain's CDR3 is CASSEGPTRIEQFF. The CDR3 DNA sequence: TGTGCCAGCAGTGAAGGACCGACCCGAATTGAGCAGTTCTTC.

The CDR3 loop reads CASSQVPGQGVPEQFF. The CDR3, as DNA: TGCGCCAGCAGCCAAGTCCCGGGACAGGGGGTCCCGGAGCAGTTCTTC. This chain uses TRBV4-1 with TRBJ2-1; TRBD1 matches at 11 bases. The CDR3 is 16 amino acids. V lost 1 base and J lost 10; bases outside the gene matches: 9. The germline V gene encodes CDR1 MGHRA and CDR2 YSYEKL.

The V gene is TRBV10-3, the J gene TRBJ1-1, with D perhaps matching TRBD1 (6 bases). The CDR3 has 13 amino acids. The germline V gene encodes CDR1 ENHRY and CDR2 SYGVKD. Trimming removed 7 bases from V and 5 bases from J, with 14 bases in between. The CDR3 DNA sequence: TGTGCCATCATGTCGGGGGGGACAACTGAAGCTTTCTTT. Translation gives CAIMSGGTTEAFF.

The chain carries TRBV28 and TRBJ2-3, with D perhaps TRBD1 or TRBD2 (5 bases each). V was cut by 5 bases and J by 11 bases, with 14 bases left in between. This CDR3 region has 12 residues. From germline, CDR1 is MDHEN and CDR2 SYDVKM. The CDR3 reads CASSVGAVGQYF. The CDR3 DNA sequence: TGTGCCAGCAGTGTCGGGGCGGTGGGGCAGTATTTT.

The chain's CDR3 is CASSLRGNEYEQYF. In DNA form, the CDR3 reads TGTGCCAGCAGTTTAAGAGGGAATGAGTACGAGCAGTACTTC. V gene TRBV27 combines with J gene TRBJ2-7; the D gene is possibly TRBD2 (5 bases). Trimming shortened V by 2 bases and J by 4 bases, and 12 bases separated the two germline ends. The germline gives CDR1 MNHEY, CDR2 SMNVEV (reference sequence). The CDR3 has 14 amino acids.

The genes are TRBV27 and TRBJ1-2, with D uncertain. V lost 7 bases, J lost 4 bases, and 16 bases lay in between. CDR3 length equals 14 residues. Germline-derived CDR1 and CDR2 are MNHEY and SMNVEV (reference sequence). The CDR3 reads CASKLSSMGYGYTF. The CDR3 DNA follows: TGTGCCAGCAAATTGTCGAGCATGGGCTATGGCTACACCTTC.

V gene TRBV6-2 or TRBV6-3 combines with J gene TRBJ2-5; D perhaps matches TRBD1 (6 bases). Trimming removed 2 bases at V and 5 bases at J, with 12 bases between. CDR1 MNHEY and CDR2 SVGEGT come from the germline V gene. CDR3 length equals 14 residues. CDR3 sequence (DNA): TGTGCCAGCAGTTACCTTACAGGGTGGGAGACCCAGTACTTC. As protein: CASSYLTGWETQYF.